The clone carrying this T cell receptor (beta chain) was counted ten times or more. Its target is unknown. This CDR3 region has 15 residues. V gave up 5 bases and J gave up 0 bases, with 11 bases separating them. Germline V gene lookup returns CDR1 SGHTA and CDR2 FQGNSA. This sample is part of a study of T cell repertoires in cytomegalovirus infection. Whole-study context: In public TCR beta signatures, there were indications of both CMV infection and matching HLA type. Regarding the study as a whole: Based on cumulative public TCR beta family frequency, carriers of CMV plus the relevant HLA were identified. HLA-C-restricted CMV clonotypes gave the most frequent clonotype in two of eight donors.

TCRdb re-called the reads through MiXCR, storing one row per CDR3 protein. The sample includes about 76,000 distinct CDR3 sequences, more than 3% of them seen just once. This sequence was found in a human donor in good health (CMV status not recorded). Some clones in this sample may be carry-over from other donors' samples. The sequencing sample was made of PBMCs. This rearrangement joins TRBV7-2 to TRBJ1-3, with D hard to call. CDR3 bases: TGTGCCAGCAGCACCCGGGGAGTCTCTGGAAACACCATATATTTT. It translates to CASSTRGVSGNTIYF.